A selection of T cell receptor beta chains follows, all from one sample in a study of blood T cell repertoires in COVID-19. Sequencing used immunoSEQ multiplex PCR; TCRdb keeps in-frame clones, though not all of them. The profile covers around 110,000 clones, with around 86% appearing a single time and around 4.6% taken by the ten largest. Sample: peripheral blood. The receptors derive from a man aged 40-55 years with acute or convalescent COVID-19. Both conserved end residues are part of each CDR3. The D gene is left open where the match is weak. Size values are once, few and many counts, or a class for expanded clones, and some rows have none.

>TRBJ2-7|TRBD2|-|TRBV7-2
TGTGCCAGCAGCTTAGCAGGTGGGCTAGCGGGGCATTGGAGCTCCTACGAGCAGTACTTC
CASSLAGGLAGHWSSYEQYF
>TRBJ2-2|-|-|TRBV11-1
TGTGCCAGCAGCTTTCGGGGGATGGGGAACACCGGGGAGCTGTTTTTT
CASSFRGMGNTGELFF
>TRBJ2-3|-|-|TRBV6-5
TGTGCCAGCTTAAAGTACAGGGATTCAGATACGCAGTATTTT
CASLKYRDSDTQYF
>TRBJ2-1|-|-|TRBV9
TGTGCCAGCAGCGTAGCTACGGTGGCGGTCAGCTCCTACAATGAGCAGTTCTTC
CASSVATVAVSSYNEQFF
>TRBJ1-4|TRBD1|-|TRBV19
TGTGCCAGTAGTACAAGGACAGGGAATGAAAAACTGTTTTTT
CASSTRTGNEKLFF
>TRBJ2-1|TRBD1|-|TRBV6-5
TGTGCCAGCAGAGCCACAGGGGGCTCCTACAATGAGCAGTTCTTC
CASRATGGSYNEQFF
>TRBJ2-7|-|once|TRBV12-5
TGTGCTAGTGGTTTGGTAACAGGCCCAGGCTACGAGCAGTACTTC
CASGLVTGPGYEQYF
>TRBJ2-1|TRBD1|-|TRBV19
TGTGCCAGTATGGGACAGGTCTACAATGAGCAGTTCTTC
CASMGQVYNEQFF
>TRBJ2-7|TRBD1|-|TRBV27
TGTGCCAGCAGTTCCCCTCAGACAGGGGTCTTGCACGAGCAGTACTTC
CASSSPQTGVLHEQYF
>TRBJ2-7|-|-|TRBV6-5
TGTGCCAGCAGTTACTCGAAAGCGCGGTTTTACGAGCAGTACTTC
CASSYSKARFYEQYF
>TRBJ2-7|-|-|TRBV19
TGTGCCAGTAGTTTCACAGGTCTTGGACAGTACTTC
CASSFTGLGQYF
>TRBJ2-7|TRBD1|-|TRBV2
TGTGCCAGCAGTGAACCGACCTCGACAGGGGATGTAGTGGTATTCTCCTACGAGCAGTACTTC
CASSEPTSTGDVVVFSYEQYF
>TRBJ2-1|TRBD1|-|TRBV9
TGTGCCAGCAGCGCCCATCTTGCTCGGGACAGGGGAGGCGGTGAGCAGTTCTTC
CASSAHLARDRGGGEQFF
>TRBJ2-7|TRBD1|-|TRBV7-6
TGTGCCAGCAGCTTAGAGGGACAGGCTAACTACGAGCAGTACTTC
CASSLEGQANYEQYF
>TRBJ2-5|-|-|TRBV7-2
TGTGCCAGCAGCCCCCCAGGGGAGGGGGAGACCCAGTACTTC
CASSPPGEGETQYF
>TRBJ2-6|-|few|TRBV7-2
TGTGCCAGCAGCTTATTTTCTAGCCCTGGGGCCAACGTCCTGACTTTC
CASSLFSSPGANVLTF
>TRBJ1-4|TRBD1|once|TRBV4-2
TGTGCCAGCAGCCAAGAGACAGGGGCAACTAATGAAAAACTGTTTTTT
CASSQETGATNEKLFF